What follows are 4 T cell receptor beta chains derived from one specimen sequenced in a study of CD8 T cells in Susac syndrome. The authors reverse transcribed roughly 0.45 to 1 ug RNA with random hexamers. TCRdb re-called the immunoSEQ multiplex PCR reads with MiXCR, one entry per CDR3 protein. The table includes 75,000 to 95,000 distinct CDR3 sequences, roughly nine tenths detected once. The specimen sequenced was CD8+ T cells from PBMCs. The receptors come from a human donor with multiple sclerosis.

The rearrangement joins TRBV12-5 to TRBJ2-1; 9 nucleotides match TRBD1. Germline loops: CDR1 LGHNT, CDR2 FRNRAP. The trim removed 6 bases at V and 7 bases at J, leaving 16 bases unmatched. This CDR3 region has 17 residues. This CDR3 reads CASGPGKGQGGLNEQFF. CDR3 in DNA: TGTGCTAGTGGGCCAGGAAAGGGACAGGGAGGTCTTAATGAGCAGTTCTTC. The full variable domain, with the rest looked up from reference TRBV12-5 and TRBJ2-1, is DARVTQTPRHKVTEMGQEVTMRCQPILGHNTVFWYRQTMMQGLELLAYFRNRAPLDDSGMPKDRFSAEMPDATLATLKIQPSEPRDSAVYFCASGPGKGQGGLNEQFFGPGTRLTVL.

This chain uses TRBV13 with TRBJ1-2; 8 bases match TRBD1. The CDR3 length is 17 residues. Germline V gene lookup returns CDR1 PRHDT and CDR2 FYEKMQ (reference sequence). Trimming at V came to 0 bases and at J to 0 bases, leaving 6 bases not matched to a gene. The CDR3 here is CASSLGPGGTANYGYTF. The DNA of the CDR3 is TGTGCCAGCAGCTTAGGCCCAGGGGGCACCGCTAACTATGGCTACACCTTC.

V usage is TRBV5-1 and J usage is TRBJ2-1; the match to TRBD2 covers 13 bases. Germline trimming cut 4 bases from V and 10 bases from J; bases unmatched to any gene: 14. CDR1 is SGHRS, CDR2 YFSETQ, per germline. This CDR3 contains 17 residues. CDR3 nucleotides: TGCGCCAGCAGCCTAGGCATCGGACTAGCGGGAGTAGAGGAGCAGTTCTTC. This encodes CASSLGIGLAGVEEQFF.

CDR3 in DNA: TGCGCCAGCAGCCTGAGGGGGCCCCCCGACCCGGAGCTGTTTTTT. This sequence encodes CASSLRGPPDPELFF. The chain is built from TRBV5-1 and TRBJ2-2; 7 nucleotides match TRBD1. The CDR3 spans 15 residues. Unmatched junction bases numbered 13, after V lost 4 bases and J lost 10 bases. Germline values: CDR1 SGHRS, CDR2 YFSETQ.